This is a list of T cell receptor beta chains from one sample in a study of OX40 agonist ivuxolimab in advanced cancers. Using immunoSEQ multiplex PCR, the repertoire was profiled, and TCRdb retains in-frame clones only, with some absent. Of about 80,000 clones listed, approximately 95% are singletons. The sample was CD4+ or CD8+ T cells sorted from blood, taken in a trial of the OX40 agonist ivuxolimab. The source is an adult with an advanced solid tumor such as melanoma, head and neck, liver or kidney cancer. CDR3s include the opening cysteine and the closing phenylalanine or tryptophan. The D gene is left open where the match is weak. Clone size is not always given. Where it is, it says once, few, many or a class for expanded clones.

cdr3_aa cdr3_nt v_call d_call clone_size j_call
CASSWWRVGQGFQETQYF TGTGCCAGCAGCTGGTGGCGGGTAGGACAGGGGTTCCAAGAGACCCAGTACTTC TRBV5-4 TRBD1 NA TRBJ2-5
CASSTAWRSGTDTQYF TGTGCCAGCAGCACCGCTTGGCGGAGTGGCACAGATACGCAGTATTTT TRBV7-9 NA NA TRBJ2-3
CASSLGGSRANEQFF TGTGCCAGCAGCTTAGGGGGGAGTAGGGCCAATGAGCAGTTCTTC TRBV13 NA NA TRBJ2-1
CASSPQSGSTSYEQYF TGTGCCAGCAGCCCCCAAAGCGGGAGCACCTCCTACGAGCAGTACTTC TRBV7-6 TRBD2 NA TRBJ2-7
CASSSGGNEQFF TGCGCCAGCAGCTCAGGGGGCAATGAGCAGTTCTTC TRBV5-1 TRBD1 NA TRBJ2-1
CASSLLGTEAFF TGTGCCAGCAGCTTATTGGGCACTGAAGCTTTCTTT TRBV7-2 NA NA TRBJ1-1
CASSLAPGHQPQHF TGTGCCAGCAGCTTGGCCCCAGGGCATCAGCCCCAGCATTTT TRBV5-6 NA NA TRBJ1-5
CASSQDSRGSSSYNEQFF TGCGCCAGCAGCCAAGATTCGCGGGGCTCAAGCTCCTACAATGAGCAGTTCTTC TRBV4-3 NA once TRBJ2-1
CASSLDGPTDTQYF TGTGCCAGCAGCTTAGATGGCCCCACAGATACGCAGTATTTT TRBV7-3 NA NA TRBJ2-3
CASSRGGGNQPQHF TGTGCCAGCAGCCGCGGGGGGGGCAATCAGCCCCAGCATTTT TRBV13 NA NA TRBJ1-5
CATSSNGGGETQYF TGTGCCACCAGCAGCAATGGGGGCGGAGAGACCCAGTACTTC TRBV15 NA NA TRBJ2-5
CASSVGTATNTGELFF TGTGCCAGCAGCGTAGGTACGGCTACGAACACCGGGGAGCTGTTTTTT TRBV9 NA once TRBJ2-2
CASSLAGGPLAQYF TGTGCCAGCAGTTTAGCGGGAGGACCGCTGGCCCAGTACTTC TRBV5-4 TRBD2 once TRBJ2-5
CASSEGDTGELFF TGTGCCAGCAGTGAAGGGGACACCGGGGAGCTGTTTTTT TRBV6-1 NA NA TRBJ2-2
CSVRDSGANGYTF TGCAGCGTTCGGGACTCGGGGGCCAATGGCTACACCTTC TRBV29-1 NA NA TRBJ1-2
CASSEVTLSSYEQYF TGTGCCAGCAGTGAGGTGACCTTGAGCTCCTACGAGCAGTACTTC TRBV2 NA NA TRBJ2-7
CASSVWTGGVYGYTF TGTGCCAGCAGTGTCTGGACAGGGGGCGTGTATGGCTACACCTTC TRBV2 TRBD1 NA TRBJ1-2
CASSLAPDRRQYF TGTGCCAGCAGCTTAGCGCCGGACCGGAGGCAGTACTTC TRBV7-9 NA NA TRBJ2-7
CASSFGGNNEQFF TGTGCCAGCAGTTTCGGGGGTAACAATGAGCAGTTCTTC TRBV7-9 NA NA TRBJ2-1
CASSYGGHEQFF TGTGCCAGCAGTTACGGTGGGCATGAGCAGTTCTTC TRBV6-5 NA once TRBJ2-1
CASSLRVLGTTLYNEQFF TGTGCCAGCAGCTTAAGGGTGCTAGGGACTACCCTCTACAATGAGCAGTTCTTC TRBV5-4 TRBD2 NA TRBJ2-1
CASSSMDRGRHEQYF TGTGCCAGCAGCTCGATGGACAGGGGGCGCCACGAGCAGTACTTC TRBV6-5 TRBD1 NA TRBJ2-7
CASRIGTGPYEQYF TGTGCCAGCAGAATAGGGACAGGGCCTTACGAGCAGTACTTC TRBV6-5 TRBD1 NA TRBJ2-7
CASSPRDDADTQYF TGTGCCAGCAGCCCCCGGGACGATGCAGATACGCAGTATTTT TRBV7-2 NA NA TRBJ2-3
CASSGGLAASYEQYF TGCGCCAGCAGCGGTGGACTAGCGGCATCCTACGAGCAGTACTTC TRBV4-3 TRBD2 NA TRBJ2-7
CASNPGGLASYNEQFF TGTGCCAGCAATCCAGGGGGCCTAGCGTCCTACAATGAGCAGTTCTTC TRBV27 TRBD1 NA TRBJ2-1
CATSRASAGGFGYTF TGTGCCACCAGCAGAGCCTCGGCCGGGGGCTTTGGCTACACCTTC TRBV15 NA NA TRBJ1-2
CSAEINRGQAHYEQYF TGCAGCGCCGAGATAAACAGGGGGCAGGCCCACTACGAGCAGTACTTC TRBV29-1 TRBD1 NA TRBJ2-7